Listed below are T cell receptor beta chains from one sample, sequenced in a study of T-cell reconstitution after alpha-beta-depleted transplantation in children. Using its own MiXCR run on the PCR reads, TCRdb lists one record per CDR3 protein. The sample has about 460,000 distinct CDR3 sequences; roughly a tenth are singletons. This sample comprised PBMCs, obtained before TCRalphabeta/CD19-depleted stem cell transplant. All receptors derive from a child aged 2 to 10 with inherited bone marrow failure, due to receive a stem cell transplant. CDR3s include the opening cysteine and the closing phenylalanine or tryptophan. Fields, in order: clone size, V gene, D gene, CDR3 length, J gene, CDR3 protein, CDR3 DNA. D genes are given only for firm matches. A row's size may be missing; if present it is once, few, many or a size class.

many	TRBV15	.	16	TRBJ2-3	CATSRAKEGGTDTQYF	TGTGCCACCAGCAGAGCAAAGGAGGGCGGCACAGATACGCAGTATTTT
many	TRBV7-9	TRBD1	15	TRBJ2-7	CASKAPQGVSYEQYF	TGTGCCAGCAAGGCCCCACAGGGGGTCTCCTACGAGCAGTACTTC
many	TRBV9	.	16	TRBJ2-1	CASSGWRDRSYNEQFF	TGTGCCAGCAGCGGGTGGAGAGACAGATCTTACAATGAGCAGTTCTTC
many	TRBV5-1	.	14	TRBJ1-1	CASSLGVGDTEAFF	TGCGCCAGCAGCTTAGGGGTGGGGGACACTGAAGCTTTCTTT
many	TRBV4-3	TRBD2	15	TRBJ2-7	CASSQGTSGRYEQYF	TGCGCCAGCAGCCAAGGGACTAGCGGGAGGTACGAGCAGTACTTC
.	TRBV2	.	16	TRBJ2-4	CASNPGAGTRGYIQYF	TGTGCCAGCAACCCGGGCGCCGGGACCCGCGGGTACATTCAGTACTTC
.	TRBV12-3/TRBV12-4	TRBD2	20	TRBJ2-1	CASSSRGGRAGVQSYNEQFF	TGTGCCAGCAGTTCCCGCGGAGGAAGGGCGGGAGTCCAATCCTACAATGAGCAGTTCTTC
few	TRBV5-1	TRBD2	13	TRBJ2-1	CASTITPGLEQFF	TGCGCCAGCACTATAACCCCGGGACTAGAGCAGTTCTTC
.	TRBV7-2	.	19	TRBJ2-7	CASSLAFGGLGDLSYEQYF	TGTGCCAGCAGCTTAGCTTTTGGTGGGTTAGGGGACCTCTCCTACGAGCAGTACTTC
many	TRBV20-1	.	14	TRBJ1-6	CSARPGTWGSPLHF	TGCAGTGCTAGACCTGGGACCTGGGGTTCACCCCTCCACTTT
many	TRBV27	.	17	TRBJ2-7	CASSSQQSGFSPYEQYF	TGTGCCAGCAGTTCCCAGCAATCGGGATTCTCGCCCTACGAGCAGTACTTC
many	TRBV27	.	14	TRBJ1-5	CASSLRGSNQPQHF	TGTGCCAGCAGCCTTCGAGGGAGCAATCAGCCCCAGCATTTT
many	TRBV20-1	.	13	TRBJ2-5	CSVTTKPLETQYF	TGCAGTGTCACGACTAAACCCCTAGAGACCCAGTACTTC
many	TRBV6-5	TRBD2	14	TRBJ2-7	CASSLAGGRHEQYF	TGTGCCAGCAGTTTAGCGGGAGGTAGGCACGAGCAGTACTTC
many	TRBV9	.	14	TRBJ1-4	CASSVDSGNEKLFF	TGTGCCAGCAGCGTAGATTCGGGGAATGAAAAACTGTTTTTT
many	TRBV15	.	13	TRBJ2-3	CATSFINTDTQYF	TGTGCCACCAGCTTCATTAACACAGATACGCAGTATTTT
many	TRBV20-1	TRBD1	17	TRBJ1-1	CSARDHETGYYGAEAFF	TGCAGTGCTAGAGATCATGAGACAGGGTATTATGGCGCTGAAGCTTTCTTT
many	TRBV7-2	TRBD2	15	TRBJ2-7	CASSLRPAAGDEQYF	TGTGCCAGCAGCTTAAGACCCGCGGCGGGAGACGAGCAGTACTTC
many	TRBV5-1	TRBD1	14	TRBJ2-5	CASRPPTGTVTQYF	TGCGCCAGCAGACCACCCACGGGGACAGTGACCCAGTACTTC
.	TRBV7-6	.	15	TRBJ2-1	CASSLTSGDGDEQFF	TGTGCCAGCAGCTTAACCAGCGGAGACGGCGATGAGCAGTTCTTC
many	TRBV29-1	.	16	TRBJ2-1	CSVEAGPISSYNEQFF	TGCAGCGTTGAAGCCGGGCCTATAAGCTCCTACAATGAGCAGTTCTTC
.	TRBV28	.	15	TRBJ2-1	CASSLVQGIYNEQFF	TGTGCCAGCAGTTTAGTGCAGGGAATCTACAATGAGCAGTTCTTC
many	TRBV24-1	.	14	TRBJ2-3	CATSDNRGTDTQYF	TGTGCCACCAGTGATAACCGCGGGACAGATACGCAGTATTTT
many	TRBV5-1	.	15	TRBJ2-1	CASSFTGSQYNEQFF	TGCGCCAGCAGCTTTACGGGGAGCCAATACAATGAGCAGTTCTTC
few	TRBV19	TRBD2	19	TRBJ2-1	CASIMEGLDTLISYNEQFF	TGTGCCAGTATTATGGAGGGACTAGATACCCTAATCTCCTACAATGAGCAGTTCTTC
.	TRBV10-3	.	15	TRBJ2-5	CAIGGGSRIGETQYF	TGTGCCATCGGGGGCGGGAGCAGGATCGGAGAGACCCAGTACTTC
many	TRBV7-2	TRBD2	19	TRBJ2-7	CASSLYRVSGSGSSYEQYF	TGTGCCAGCAGCCTGTACAGGGTGAGCGGTAGCGGGAGCTCCTACGAGCAGTACTTC
many	TRBV27	.	12	TRBJ1-1	CASAERNTEAFF	TGTGCCAGCGCCGAGAGGAACACTGAAGCTTTCTTT
few	TRBV30	.	12	TRBJ2-4	CAWSKAGNIQYF	TGTGCCTGGAGTAAAGCGGGAAACATTCAGTACTTC
few	TRBV19	.	16	TRBJ2-1	CATTTRAPGPYNEQFF	TGTGCCACCACAACCCGGGCCCCAGGGCCCTACAATGAGCAGTTCTTC
many	TRBV6-5	.	15	TRBJ1-2	CASSYSITGLRGYTF	TGTGCCAGCAGTTACTCGATTACCGGTCTTAGGGGCTACACCTTC
many	TRBV15	.	14	TRBJ2-3	CATSRDTERDTQYF	TGTGCCACCAGCAGGGACACCGAACGAGATACGCAGTATTTT
few	TRBV7-8	TRBD1	16	TRBJ2-1	CASSLGGTGIYNEQFF	TGTGCCAGCAGCTTAGGGGGGACAGGGATCTACAATGAGCAGTTCTTC
.	TRBV29-1	.	13	TRBJ1-1	CSGRQAMNTEAFF	TGCAGCGGAAGACAGGCGATGAACACTGAAGCTTTCTTT
few	TRBV7-9	.	17	TRBJ2-1	CASSIGTGRTSNNEQFF	TGTGCCAGCAGCATCGGGACAGGGCGGACTAGCAATAATGAGCAGTTCTTC